These 5 T cell receptor beta chains share one sample of origin, sequenced in a study of long-term antiretroviral therapy in people with HIV. They ran version v3.0 of the immunoSEQ assay at survey level. Measured with immunoSEQ multiplex PCR; TCRdb has only the in-frame clones, and not every one. The data contain about 24,000 clones, 65% to 90% of them singletons. The sequencing here drew on unsorted PBMCs, taken 1.2 years after starting antiretroviral therapy. The receptors originated from a man aged 45 to 65 with HIV.

This clone has only a few counts. V is TRBV27 and J is TRBJ2-7; no firm D call. Trimming pared 2 bases from V and 2 bases from J, leaving 10 bases between. Germline V gene data show CDR1 as MNHEY and CDR2 as SMNVEV (reference sequence). This CDR3 is built from 14 residues. CDR3 loop: CASSLKGVAYEQYF. CDR3 sequence (DNA): TGTGCCAGCAGTTTAAAGGGTGTAGCCTACGAGCAGTACTTC.

V and J are TRBV18 and TRBJ2-5, with TRBD1 identical over 7 bases. This CDR3 spans 14 amino acids. V was clipped by 6 bases and J by 4 bases; unmatched bases: 8. Germline V gene data show CDR1 as KGHSH and CDR2 as LQKENI. The CDR3 sequence: CASSLGEGAETQYF. As DNA, the CDR3 is TGTGCCAGCTCTCTCGGAGAGGGGGCAGAGACCCAGTACTTC.

The chain couples TRBV5-1 to TRBJ1-6, with 11 positions matching TRBD1. The CDR3 length is 16 residues. Germline V lookup: CDR1 SGHRS, CDR2 YFSETQ. The V and J ends lost 4 bases and 7 bases, in that order; junction bases with no gene match: 7. CDR3 sequence: CASSTTGTGGNSPLHF. The CDR3 DNA follows: TGCGCCAGCAGCACGACCGGGACAGGGGGGAATTCACCCCTCCACTTT.

The chain links TRBV7-3 to TRBJ1-6; unclear D gene. The V gene's germline CDR1 is SGHTA and CDR2 FQGTGA. V lost 1 base and J 9 bases, leaving 7 bases between the germline ends. The CDR3 is 13 residues long. The CDR3 protein is CASSLSDSSPLHF. The CDR3 DNA is TGTGCCAGCAGCTTAAGTGACTCTTCACCCCTCCACTTT.

The genes are TRBV15 and TRBJ1-4; TRBD1 is a possible D gene (6 bases). The V end was cut by 6 bases, the J end by 8 bases, with 19 bases between. This CDR3 spans 15 amino acids. The germline V gene has CDR1 LNHNV and CDR2 YYDKDF (reference sequence). DNA for the CDR3: TGTGCCACCAGTCCTACGCGGGGGCAAGGGGAAAAACTGTTTTTT. Its translation: CATSPTRGQGEKLFF.